A selection of T cell receptor beta chains follows, all from one sample in a study of beta chain features in type 1 diabetes. Assay used: immunoSEQ multiplex PCR; TCRdb lists only in-frame clones, some missing. The sample has under 300,000 clones; approximately 20% are singletons. Sequenced: naive CD4+ T cells from blood. The receptors come from a woman in her thirties or forties with type 1 diabetes. CDR3s include the opening cysteine and the closing phenylalanine or tryptophan. Each record gives: D gene, J gene, V gene, CDR3 length, clone size, CDR3 protein, CDR3 DNA. The D gene is left open where the match is weak. Rows give clone size only sometimes, using once, few, many, or a class for an expanded clone.

d_gene: TRBD1
j_gene: TRBJ2-5
v_gene: TRBV6-6
len: 14
abundance: few
CDR3aa: CASSFGQGQETQYF
CDR3nt: TGTGCCAGCAGCTTTGGACAGGGCCAAGAGACCCAGTACTTC

d_gene: TRBD1
j_gene: TRBJ1-2
v_gene: TRBV10-3
len: 14
abundance: -
CDR3aa: CAIRDGQGASGYTF
CDR3nt: TGTGCCATCAGGGATGGACAGGGGGCTTCTGGCTACACCTTC

d_gene: -
j_gene: TRBJ2-1
v_gene: TRBV6-5
len: 12
abundance: few
CDR3aa: CASSLNRDEQFF
CDR3nt: TGTGCCAGCAGCCTAAACCGGGATGAGCAGTTCTTC

d_gene: -
j_gene: TRBJ2-1
v_gene: TRBV9
len: 12
abundance: few
CDR3aa: CASSSRTYEQFF
CDR3nt: TGTGCCAGCAGCTCCCGGACATATGAGCAGTTCTTC

d_gene: -
j_gene: TRBJ1-2
v_gene: TRBV30
len: 12
abundance: few
CDR3aa: CAWLTGQGGYTF
CDR3nt: TGTGCCTGGCTCACGGGACAAGGTGGCTACACCTTC

d_gene: TRBD1
j_gene: TRBJ1-5
v_gene: TRBV7-2
len: 15
abundance: few
CDR3aa: CASSSQGAGGQPQHF
CDR3nt: TGTGCCAGCAGTTCCCAGGGGGCTGGGGGTCAGCCCCAGCATTTT

d_gene: TRBD1
j_gene: TRBJ2-6
v_gene: TRBV7-9
len: 17
abundance: few
CDR3aa: CASRPGQVGSGANVLTF
CDR3nt: TGTGCCAGCAGACCGGGACAGGTCGGGTCTGGGGCCAACGTCCTGACTTTC

d_gene: TRBD1
j_gene: TRBJ1-5
v_gene: TRBV5-1
len: 13
abundance: few
CDR3aa: CASSSGQDQPQHF
CDR3nt: TGCGCCAGCAGCTCTGGACAGGATCAGCCCCAGCATTTT

d_gene: TRBD1
j_gene: TRBJ2-3
v_gene: TRBV5-4
len: 16
abundance: -
CDR3aa: CASSLSPGTGTDTQYF
CDR3nt: TGTGCCAGCAGCTTGAGTCCCGGGACAGGGACAGATACGCAGTATTTT

d_gene: TRBD1
j_gene: TRBJ1-5
v_gene: TRBV18
len: 14
abundance: few
CDR3aa: CASSPKDRIQPQHF
CDR3nt: TGTGCCAGCTCACCGAAGGACAGGATCCAGCCCCAGCATTTT

d_gene: TRBD1
j_gene: TRBJ2-3
v_gene: TRBV29-1
len: 17
abundance: -
CDR3aa: CSVEDLGRTGPEGTQYF
CDR3nt: TGCAGCGTTGAAGATCTGGGTCGGACAGGCCCAGAGGGTACGCAGTATTTT

d_gene: -
j_gene: TRBJ1-2
v_gene: TRBV7-2
len: 15
abundance: few
CDR3aa: CASSFPRLGGDGYTF
CDR3nt: TGTGCCAGCAGCTTCCCGCGGTTGGGGGGGGATGGCTACACCTTC

d_gene: -
j_gene: TRBJ2-4
v_gene: TRBV18
len: 13
abundance: -
CDR3aa: CASSQQVENIQYF
CDR3nt: TGTGCCAGCTCACAACAGGTCGAAAACATTCAGTACTTC

d_gene: -
j_gene: TRBJ1-6
v_gene: TRBV21-1
len: 15
abundance: -
CDR3aa: CASSKETFLKSPLHF
CDR3nt: TGTGCCAGCAGCAAAGAAACATTTCTGAAATCACCCCTCCACTTT

d_gene: -
j_gene: TRBJ1-1
v_gene: TRBV16
len: 12
abundance: -
CDR3aa: CASSQKRTEAFF
CDR3nt: TGTGCCAGCAGCCAAAAGAGGACTGAAGCTTTCTTT

d_gene: TRBD1
j_gene: TRBJ2-1
v_gene: TRBV19
len: 14
abundance: few
CDR3aa: CASAVDRVGNEQFF
CDR3nt: TGTGCCAGTGCGGTCGACAGGGTGGGGAATGAGCAGTTCTTC

d_gene: TRBD2
j_gene: TRBJ2-1
v_gene: TRBV2
len: 15
abundance: few
CDR3aa: CASSARTSGDNEQFF
CDR3nt: TGTGCCAGCAGTGCGAGGACTAGCGGGGACAATGAGCAGTTCTTC

d_gene: -
j_gene: TRBJ1-5
v_gene: TRBV9
len: 14
abundance: -
CDR3aa: CASSVAGGSQPQHF
CDR3nt: TGTGCCAGCAGCGTAGCTGGGGGGAGTCAGCCCCAGCATTTT

d_gene: -
j_gene: TRBJ2-7
v_gene: TRBV29-1
len: 12
abundance: -
CDR3aa: CSVVETEYEQYF
CDR3nt: TGCAGCGTTGTCGAGACAGAGTACGAGCAGTACTTC

d_gene: -
j_gene: TRBJ2-5
v_gene: TRBV7-3
len: 14
abundance: -
CDR3aa: CASSLMEQKETQYF
CDR3nt: TGTGCCAGCAGCTTAATGGAACAGAAAGAGACCCAGTACTTC

d_gene: -
j_gene: TRBJ2-3
v_gene: TRBV9
len: 15
abundance: few
CDR3aa: CASSPRSPSTDTQYF
CDR3nt: TGTGCCAGCAGCCCCCGTAGCCCTAGCACAGATACGCAGTATTTT

d_gene: -
j_gene: TRBJ2-5
v_gene: TRBV25-1
len: 12
abundance: -
CDR3aa: CASKGGRETQYF
CDR3nt: TGTGCCAGCAAAGGAGGTCGGGAGACCCAGTACTTC

d_gene: TRBD1
j_gene: TRBJ2-7
v_gene: TRBV27
len: 12
abundance: few
CDR3aa: CATRDSLYEQYF
CDR3nt: TGTGCCACCAGGGACAGCCTCTACGAGCAGTACTTC

d_gene: -
j_gene: TRBJ2-2
v_gene: TRBV19
len: 16
abundance: -
CDR3aa: CASTPGTSSNTGELFF
CDR3nt: TGTGCCAGTACCCCCGGGACATCATCGAACACCGGGGAGCTGTTTTTT

d_gene: -
j_gene: TRBJ2-1
v_gene: TRBV29-1
len: 11
abundance: -
CDR3aa: CSGGEGGEQFF
CDR3nt: TGCAGCGGCGGCGAAGGAGGTGAGCAGTTCTTC

d_gene: TRBD2
j_gene: TRBJ2-3
v_gene: TRBV27
len: 14
abundance: -
CDR3aa: CASSSLREQDTQYF
CDR3nt: TGTGCCAGCAGTTCCCTGCGGGAGCAAGATACGCAGTATTTT

d_gene: -
j_gene: TRBJ1-5
v_gene: TRBV6-5
len: 13
abundance: -
CDR3aa: CASSYGSNQPQHF
CDR3nt: TGTGCCAGCAGTTACGGCAGCAATCAGCCCCAGCATTTT

d_gene: -
j_gene: TRBJ2-5
v_gene: TRBV28
len: 13
abundance: few
CDR3aa: CASNGPLIATQYF
CDR3nt: TGTGCCAGCAATGGGCCATTAATTGCGACCCAGTACTTC

d_gene: TRBD1
j_gene: TRBJ1-2
v_gene: TRBV5-1
len: 15
abundance: few
CDR3aa: CASSPSTDRGYRYTF
CDR3nt: TGCGCCAGCAGCCCATCCACGGACAGGGGTTATCGCTACACCTTC

d_gene: -
j_gene: TRBJ1-1
v_gene: TRBV4-2
len: 15
abundance: -
CDR3aa: CASSAWDSGTTEAFF
CDR3nt: TGTGCCAGCAGCGCTTGGGACTCCGGAACCACTGAAGCTTTCTTT

d_gene: -
j_gene: TRBJ1-1
v_gene: TRBV15
len: 14
abundance: few
CDR3aa: CATSIADRNTEAFF
CDR3nt: TGTGCCACCAGTATTGCGGACAGGAACACTGAAGCTTTCTTT

d_gene: TRBD1
j_gene: TRBJ1-5
v_gene: TRBV28
len: 13
abundance: few
CDR3aa: CASIRQGNQPQHF
CDR3nt: TGTGCCAGCATAAGACAGGGAAATCAGCCCCAGCATTTT

d_gene: TRBD2
j_gene: TRBJ2-1
v_gene: TRBV5-4
len: 14
abundance: few
CDR3aa: CASSLRLAGNEQFF
CDR3nt: TGTGCCAGCAGCTTACGACTAGCTGGGAATGAGCAGTTCTTC

d_gene: -
j_gene: TRBJ1-5
v_gene: TRBV6-5
len: 15
abundance: -
CDR3aa: CASSYRRESNQPQHF
CDR3nt: TGTGCCAGCAGTTACAGGAGGGAAAGCAATCAGCCCCAGCATTTT

d_gene: TRBD1
j_gene: TRBJ1-5
v_gene: TRBV29-1
len: 13
abundance: few
CDR3aa: CSVLGTDNQPQHF
CDR3nt: TGCAGCGTTTTAGGGACAGACAATCAGCCCCAGCATTTT

d_gene: -
j_gene: TRBJ1-5
v_gene: TRBV18
len: 14
abundance: -
CDR3aa: CASSHQGPNQPQHF
CDR3nt: TGTGCCAGCTCACACCAGGGTCCAAATCAGCCCCAGCATTTT

d_gene: -
j_gene: TRBJ2-3
v_gene: TRBV12-5
len: 15
abundance: few
CDR3aa: CASGSDSSSTDTQYF
CDR3nt: TGTGCTAGTGGTTCGGACAGCTCTAGCACAGATACGCAGTATTTT

d_gene: TRBD1
j_gene: TRBJ1-4
v_gene: TRBV9
len: 15
abundance: -
CDR3aa: CASSGRGTANEKLFF
CDR3nt: TGTGCCAGCAGCGGACGAGGGACAGCTAATGAAAAACTGTTTTTT

d_gene: TRBD1
j_gene: TRBJ1-5
v_gene: TRBV5-6
len: 19
abundance: -
CDR3aa: CASSLARDRGVEGNQPQHF
CDR3nt: TGTGCCAGCAGCTTGGCCAGGGACAGGGGGGTGGAGGGCAATCAGCCCCAGCATTTT

d_gene: -
j_gene: TRBJ1-2
v_gene: TRBV29-1
len: 11
abundance: few
CDR3aa: CSVLDTYGYTF
CDR3nt: TGCAGCGTCCTCGACACCTATGGCTACACCTTC

d_gene: TRBD2
j_gene: TRBJ2-7
v_gene: TRBV28
len: 14
abundance: -
CDR3aa: CASSPGGSPYEQYF
CDR3nt: TGTGCCAGCAGCCCGGGAGGCTCGCCCTACGAGCAGTACTTC

d_gene: -
j_gene: TRBJ2-1
v_gene: TRBV29-1
len: 14
abundance: few
CDR3aa: CSVGTPAAYNEQFF
CDR3nt: TGCAGCGTTGGGACTCCGGCCGCATACAATGAGCAGTTCTTC